This record concerns one T cell receptor (beta chain) sequence. This entry comes from a study of blood T cell repertoires in COVID-19. On the study more broadly: Italy, Spain and the United States were the sources of the convalescent and acute COVID-19 samples. PBMCs, B-cell-depleted T cells, or T cells provided the cDNA or gDNA that made up the material.

V was shortened by 4 bases and J by 6 bases, with 15 bases between the two germline ends. The length of the CDR3 is 14 residues. CDR1 is MNHEY and CDR2 is SVGAGI in the germline V gene. How the authors handled the data: How many nucleated cells were present was estimated from reference gene primer amplification. The assay was immunoSEQ multiplex PCR, and TCRdb's table has in-frame clones only and misses some. V, J and clone size are taken as reported in that table, and D and trimming were inferred from the DNA itself. Here the sample spans approximately 150,000 clones, 88% being singletons. The sample was peripheral blood. The chain couples TRBV6-5 to TRBJ1-1, with D hard to call. The sequence derives from a man aged 50 to 59 who had recovered from COVID-19. This chain's CDR3 is CASSSPGIIAEAFF. DNA for the CDR3: TGTGCCAGCAGTTCACCGGGTATAATCGCTGAAGCTTTCTTT.